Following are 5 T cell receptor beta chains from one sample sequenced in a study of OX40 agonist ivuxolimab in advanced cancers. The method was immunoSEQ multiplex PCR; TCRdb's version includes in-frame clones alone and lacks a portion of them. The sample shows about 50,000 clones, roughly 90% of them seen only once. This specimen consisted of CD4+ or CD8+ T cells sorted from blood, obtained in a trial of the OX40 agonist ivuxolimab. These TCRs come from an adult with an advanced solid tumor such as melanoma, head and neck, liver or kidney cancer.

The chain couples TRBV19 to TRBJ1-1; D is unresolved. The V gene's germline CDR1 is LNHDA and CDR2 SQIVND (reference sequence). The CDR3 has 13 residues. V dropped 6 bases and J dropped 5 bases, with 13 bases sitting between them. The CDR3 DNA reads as TGTGCCAGTAGCTACGGTGGTTGGACTGAAGCTTTCTTT. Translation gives CASSYGGWTEAFF.

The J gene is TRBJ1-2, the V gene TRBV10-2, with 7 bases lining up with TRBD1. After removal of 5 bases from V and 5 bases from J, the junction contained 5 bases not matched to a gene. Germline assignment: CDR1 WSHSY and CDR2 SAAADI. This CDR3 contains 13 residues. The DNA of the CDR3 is TGCGCCAGCAGTATAGGGACAGCTTATGGCTACACCTTC. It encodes CASSIGTAYGYTF.

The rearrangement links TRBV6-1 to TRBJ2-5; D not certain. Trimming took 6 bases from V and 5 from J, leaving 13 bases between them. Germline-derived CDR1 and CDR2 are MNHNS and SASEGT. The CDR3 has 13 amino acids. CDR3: CASRSPASETQYF. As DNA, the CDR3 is TGTGCCAGCAGATCTCCGGCGTCGGAGACCCAGTACTTC.

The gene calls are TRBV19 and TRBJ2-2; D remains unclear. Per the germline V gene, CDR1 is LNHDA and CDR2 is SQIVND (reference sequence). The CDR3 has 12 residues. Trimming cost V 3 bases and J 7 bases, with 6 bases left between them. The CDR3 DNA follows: TGTGCCAGTAGTATCGCGCACGGGGAGCTGTTTTTT. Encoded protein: CASSIAHGELFF. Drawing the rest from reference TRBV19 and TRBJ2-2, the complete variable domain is DGGITQSPKYLFRKEGQNVTLSCEQNLNHDAMYWYRQDPGQGLRLIYYSQIVNDFQKGDIAEGYSVSREKKESFPLTVTSAQKNPTAFYLCASSIAHGELFFGEGSRLTVL.

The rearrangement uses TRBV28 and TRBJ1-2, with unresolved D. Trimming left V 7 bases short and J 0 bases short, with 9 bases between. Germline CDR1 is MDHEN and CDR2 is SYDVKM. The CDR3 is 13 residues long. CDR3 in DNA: TGTGCCAGCACGTCTGACACTAACTATGGCTACACCTTC. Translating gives CASTSDTNYGYTF.